This is a list of T cell receptor beta chains from one sample in a study of blood T cell repertoires in COVID-19. Data came from immunoSEQ multiplex PCR; TCRdb stores just in-frame clones and leaves some out. The top ten hold 9.8% of the sample, which has over 100,000 clones, 70% to 80% seen once. Material: peripheral blood. The receptors were sampled from a man between 60 and 75 years old with active or convalescent COVID-19. CDR3s include the opening cysteine and the closing phenylalanine or tryptophan. A D gene is named only where the DNA matches it firmly. The size of a clone is reported for some rows only, either as once, few or many, or as a class for expanded clones.

>few|15|TRBV28|TRBD1|TRBJ2-7
TGTGCCAGCAATCCATGGACAGGGGGCTCCTACGAGCAGTACTTC
CASNPWTGGSYEQYF
>.|18|TRBV14|.|TRBJ2-3
TGTGCCAGCAGCCAAGATCGGGTCGGCGCCACTAGCACAGATACGCAGTATTTT
CASSQDRVGATSTDTQYF
>.|14|TRBV15|.|TRBJ1-2
TGTGCCACCAGCAGAGGCCCGGGAAAGTATGGCTACACCTTC
CATSRGPGKYGYTF
>.|15|TRBV27|TRBD2|TRBJ2-1
TGTGCCAGCAGTTTGGGCGGGAGGCCCTACAATGAGCAGTTCTTC
CASSLGGRPYNEQFF
>.|15|TRBV5-1|TRBD2|TRBJ2-1
TGCGCCAGCAGCTTGTCTGCTAGCGGGACCGATGAGCAGTTCTTC
CASSLSASGTDEQFF
>.|15|TRBV25-1|.|TRBJ2-5
TGTGCCAGCAGTGAATTCAGGGTTGGACAAGAGACCCAGTACTTC
CASSEFRVGQETQYF
>few|14|TRBV24-1|.|TRBJ2-2
TGTGCCACCAGTGATGCCGGAGGGTCCGGGGAGCTGTTTTTT
CATSDAGGSGELFF
>.|16|TRBV24-1|.|TRBJ1-2
TGTGCCACCAGTGATTGGGGCCATGGAGTAGAGAATGGCTACACCTTC
CATSDWGHGVENGYTF
>.|11|TRBV29-1|.|TRBJ1-2
TGCAGCGCTAGAGGCATCGATGGCTACACCTTC
CSARGIDGYTF
>few|16|TRBV11-3|TRBD2|TRBJ2-1
TGTGCCAGCAGCTCGTTGCTTCTAGCGGGGAACAATGAGCAGTTCTTC
CASSSLLLAGNNEQFF
>.|17|TRBV4-1|TRBD1|TRBJ2-5
TGCGCCAGCAGCCAAGATCGGGACAGGGGGCTGGGGGAGACCCAGTACTTC
CASSQDRDRGLGETQYF